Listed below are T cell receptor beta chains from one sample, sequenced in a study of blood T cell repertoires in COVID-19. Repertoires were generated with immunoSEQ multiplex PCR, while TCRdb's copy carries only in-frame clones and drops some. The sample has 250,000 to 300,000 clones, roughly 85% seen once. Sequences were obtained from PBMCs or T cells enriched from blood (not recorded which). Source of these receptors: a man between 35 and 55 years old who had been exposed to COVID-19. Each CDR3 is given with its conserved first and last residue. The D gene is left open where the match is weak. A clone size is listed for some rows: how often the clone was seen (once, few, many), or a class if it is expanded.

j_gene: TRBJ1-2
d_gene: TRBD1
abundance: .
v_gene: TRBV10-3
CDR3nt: TGTGCCATCAGTGGACAGGGCATATACTATGGCTACACCTTC
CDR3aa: CAISGQGIYYGYTF

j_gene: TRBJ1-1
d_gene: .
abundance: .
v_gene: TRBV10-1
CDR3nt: TGCGCCAGCAGTCCCCTTGGGGCCACTGAAGCTTTCTTT
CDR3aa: CASSPLGATEAFF

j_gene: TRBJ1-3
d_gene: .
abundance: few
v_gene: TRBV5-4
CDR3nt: TGTGCCAGCAGCTCGACTAGGGGTGGAAACACCATATATTTT
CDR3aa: CASSSTRGGNTIYF

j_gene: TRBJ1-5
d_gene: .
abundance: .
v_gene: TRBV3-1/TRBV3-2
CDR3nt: TGTGCCAGCAGCCAAGGCCAGGGGCCCCAGCATTTT
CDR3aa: CASSQGQGPQHF

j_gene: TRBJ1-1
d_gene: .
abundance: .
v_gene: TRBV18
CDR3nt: TGTGCCAGCTCACCGGCAGGGGTCACTGAAGCTTTCTTT
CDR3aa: CASSPAGVTEAFF

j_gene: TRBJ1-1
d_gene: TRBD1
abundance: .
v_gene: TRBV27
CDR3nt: TGTGCCAGCAGTTTATTGGGGACAGGGGGTAGTACTGAAGCTTTCTTT
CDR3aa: CASSLLGTGGSTEAFF

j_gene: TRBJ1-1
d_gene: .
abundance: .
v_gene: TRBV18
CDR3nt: TGTGCCAGCTCACCAGCCCGGGGGAATCGGGGCACTGAAGCTTTCTTT
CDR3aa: CASSPARGNRGTEAFF

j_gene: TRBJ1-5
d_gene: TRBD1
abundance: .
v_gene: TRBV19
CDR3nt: TGTGCCAGTTGGACAGGGGGACTGAGCAATCAGCCCCAGCATTTT
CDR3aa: CASWTGGLSNQPQHF

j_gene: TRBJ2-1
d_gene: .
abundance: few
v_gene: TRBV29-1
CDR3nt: TGCAGCGTTGAATTGTTAGCGGTTTACAATGAGCAGTTCTTC
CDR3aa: CSVELLAVYNEQFF

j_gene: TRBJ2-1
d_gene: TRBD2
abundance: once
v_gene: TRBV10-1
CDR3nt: TGCGCCAGCAGTGAGGCGGAACTAGCGGATTACTACAATGAGCAGTTCTTC
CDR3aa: CASSEAELADYYNEQFF

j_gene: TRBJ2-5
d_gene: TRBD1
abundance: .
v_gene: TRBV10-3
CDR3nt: TGTGCCATCAGTTACCGGGACAGGGGGCTCGAGACCCAGTACTTC
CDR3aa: CAISYRDRGLETQYF

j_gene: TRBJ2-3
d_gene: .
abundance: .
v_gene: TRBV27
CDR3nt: TGTGCCAGCAGTCCGGGGGGCCCCGGAATCACAGATACGCAGTATTTT
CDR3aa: CASSPGGPGITDTQYF